Below are 8 T cell receptor beta chains sequenced from a single sample in a study of shared clonotypes between healthy human individuals (dated by TCRdb to about 2020). CD8 naive samples consisted of CD45RO-negative cells that were positively selected for CCR7, yielding a CD45RA+CCR7+ population without TemRA cells. Library preparation employed the immunoSEQ multiplex PCR assay. TCRdb limited this immuneACCESS table to in-frame rearrangements with V and J called. A share of clones is missing; checked studies link under half to unresolved V genes, and the rest is unexplained. The sample table shows under 1 million clones, and approximately 97% are seen once. The ten most abundant clones make up under 0.25% of the sample. What was sequenced was naive CD8+ T cells sorted from blood. The sample's cell subset or site label, decoded: CD45RA+CCR7+. These receptors were collected from a man aged 30 to 45 in good health.

The table lists this clone with a count of one. V gene TRBV5-4 combines with J gene TRBJ2-7; no clear D. Germline values: CDR1 SGHNT, CDR2 YYREEE (reference sequence). This CDR3 has 15 residues. Trimming stripped 3 bases from V and 0 bases from J, with 13 bases between. DNA for the CDR3: TGTGCCAGCAGCTACCCCTTGAGGAGCTCCTACGAGCAGTACTTC. It codes for CASSYPLRSSYEQYF.

The chain employs TRBV11-2 and TRBJ1-1; D is unclear. V dropped 2 bases and J dropped 3 bases, with 4 bases sitting between them. Germline V CDR1 and CDR2: SGHAT, FQNNGV. The CDR3 has 12 amino acids. The CDR3 loop reads CASSLTDTEAFF. In DNA, the CDR3 is TGTGCCAGCAGCTTAACGGACACTGAAGCTTTCTTT. The variable domain in full, completed from reference TRBV11-2 and TRBJ1-1, reads EAGVAQSPRYKIIEKRQSVAFWCNPISGHATLYWYQQILGQGPKLLIQFQNNGVVDDSQLPKDRFSAERLKGVDSTLKIQPAKLEDSAVYLCASSLTDTEAFFGQGTRLTVV.

The chain is built from TRBV10-3 and TRBJ2-2; 8 bases align to TRBD2. V gave up 6 bases and J gave up 1 base; unmatched junction bases: 7. The CDR3 is 16 amino acids. Germline V lookup: CDR1 ENHRY, CDR2 SYGVKD. The CDR3 protein is CAIRTDSGENTGELFF. The CDR3, as DNA: TGTGCCATCAGGACAGATAGCGGGGAGAACACCGGGGAGCTGTTTTTT.

The rearrangement uses TRBV25-1 and TRBJ1-1; D gene uncertain. This CDR3 has 15 amino acids. Germline CDR1 MGHDK, CDR2 SYGVNS. Trimming cost V 3 bases and J 1 base, with 12 bases left between them. The CDR3 reads CASSEAFPGNTEAFF. CDR3 sequence (DNA): TGTGCCAGCAGTGAGGCCTTTCCCGGGAACACTGAAGCTTTCTTT.

The rearrangement links TRBV29-1 to TRBJ1-1; D gene uncertain. Trimming left V 0 bases short and J 2 bases short, with 10 bases between. CDR3 size: 14 residues. Germline CDR1 and CDR2: SQVTM and ANQGSEA. CDR3 nucleotides: TGCAGCGTTGAAGATCGGTTACCTAACACTGAAGCTTTCTTT. This gives the protein CSVEDRLPNTEAFF.

This clone has only one observation. The chain combines TRBV19 with TRBJ1-1; no firm D call. The CDR3 contains 14 residues. Trimming shortened V by 6 bases and J by 1 base, and 12 bases separated the two germline ends. In germline, CDR1 is LNHDA, CDR2 SQIVND (reference sequence). The CDR3 coding sequence is TGTGCCAGTAGGTGGCCAGATACGAACACTGAAGCTTTCTTT. It is translated as CASRWPDTNTEAFF.

In regard to this clone: The sample carries other DNA sequences with the same CDR3. The chain combines TRBV13 with TRBJ2-7, with 7 bases fitting TRBD1. V shed 4 bases, J shed 4 bases, and the junction held 1 base outside the gene matches. Germline CDR1 is PRHDT and CDR2 is FYEKMQ (reference sequence). The CDR3 loop spans 12 amino acids. The CDR3 coding sequence is TGTGCCAGCAGCTCACAGGGGTACGAGCAGTACTTC. As protein: CASSSQGYEQYF. The entire variable domain, with the rest obtained from reference TRBV13 and TRBJ2-7, is as follows: AAGVIQSPRHLIKEKRETATLKCYPIPRHDTVYWYQQGPGQDPQFLISFYEKMQSDKGSIPDRFSAQQFSDYHSELNMSSLELGDSALYFCASSSQGYEQYFGPGTRLTVT.

This chain connects TRBV29-1 to TRBJ1-4; perhaps TRBD1 as D (5 bases). The CDR3 is 15 residues long. CDR1 is SQVTM, CDR2 ANQGSEA, per germline. Trimming took 6 bases from V and 2 from J, leaving 16 bases between them. The CDR3: CSVFGTGLTNEKLFF. DNA of the CDR3: TGCAGCGTGTTCGGTACAGGATTGACTAATGAAAAACTGTTTTTT.